This T cell receptor beta chain emerged from a study of metastatic and nonmetastatic thyroid tumors. Study overall: The authors compared repertoires across blood and tumor or nodule tissue from malignant and benign thyroid patients. Study-wide findings and caveats: It was reported that TCR beta diversity was significantly higher in malignant thyroid tumors than benign nodules, in blood and tumor.

Original handling: What underpinned the distant-metastasis classifier for papillary thyroid cancer was the set of CDR3 differences across clinicopathological groups. With MiXCR, TCRdb called clones anew from the PCR reads. TCRdb's processing, not the authors', yielded these V and J calls. The table has roughly 25,000 clones, approximately 12% seen once. By sample share, this clone is medium-sized. What it recognizes is unknown. Each patient went into thyroid surgery without having received any treatment. This CDR3 is built from 13 residues. With 5 bases clipped from V and 4 bases from J, the junction kept 4 bases outside the gene matches. Germline lookup yields CDR1 SGHAT and CDR2 FQNNGV.

The TCR originated in a female donor with papillary thyroid cancer or a benign thyroid nodule (not recorded which). Some clones in this sample may be carry-over from other donors' samples. The sample consisted of blood. The chain couples TRBV11-2 to TRBJ2-7; 8 positions agree with TRBD2. CDR3 amino acids: CASSPGLAYEQYF. In DNA form, the CDR3 reads TGTGCCAGCAGCCCTGGACTAGCATACGAGCAGTACTTC.